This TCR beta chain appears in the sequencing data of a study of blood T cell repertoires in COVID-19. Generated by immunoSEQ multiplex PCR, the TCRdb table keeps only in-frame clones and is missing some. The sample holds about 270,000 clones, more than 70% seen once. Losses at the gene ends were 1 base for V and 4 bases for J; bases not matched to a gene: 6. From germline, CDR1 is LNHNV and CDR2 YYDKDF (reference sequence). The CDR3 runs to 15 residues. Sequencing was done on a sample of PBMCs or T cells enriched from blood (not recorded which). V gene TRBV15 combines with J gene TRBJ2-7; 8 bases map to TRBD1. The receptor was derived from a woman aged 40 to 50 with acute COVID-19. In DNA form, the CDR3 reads TGTGCCACCAGCAGAGCTGACAGGGGAGCATACGAGCAGTACTTC. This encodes CATSRADRGAYEQYF.